Sequencing of this T cell receptor (beta chain) was carried out in a study of regulatory T cells in long-lasting Graves disease. Whole-study context: Antithyroid drugs had been taken under 3 months by newly diagnosed Graves' patients.

This clonotype appeared a single time. Its antigen is still unknown. Time point given: newly diagnosed GD, antithyroid drugs for less than 3 months. From RNA extracted from PBMCs, the TCR library was made. Findings and caveats of the study: Persistent disease was associated with favored TRBV28 usage and with favored use of TRBJ1-2 and TRBJ2-5. Samples came from peripheral blood alone, without thyroid tissue.

In building TCR beta libraries, iRepertoire HTBI primers were used together with Arm-PCR of CDR3 regions. TCRdb redid the calling of the multiplex PCR reads with MiXCR, one entry per CDR3 protein. The sample holds 500,000 or so distinct CDR3 sequences, about 15% seen once. The CDR3 totals 13 residues. CDR1 and CDR2 from the germline V gene are MGHRA and YSYEKL. With 0 bases removed from V and 11 bases from J, the gap between germline ends came to 14 bases. These data are also associated with another study on T cells in Graves' hyperthyroidism and ophthalmopathy. That report notes: Stability of Graves' hyperthyroidism was defined as absent ophthalmopathy progression within 18 months.

The origin of this receptor is a woman aged 35 to 60 with Graves disease. The rearrangement joins TRBV4-1 to TRBJ2-7; D remains unclear. The sample consisted of peripheral blood mononuclear cells (PBMCs), taken at new diagnosis, from a patient treated with antithyroid drugs. The CDR3 sequence is CASSQELRWREYF. CDR3 in DNA: TGCGCCAGCAGCCAAGAATTGCGGTGGCGAGAGTACTTC.